The rows below give T cell receptor beta chains drawn from one sample of a study of T cell repertoires in cytomegalovirus infection. Via MiXCR, TCRdb re-called the reads, giving one row per CDR3 protein. This sample yields 300,000 to 400,000 distinct CDR3 sequences, of which 15% to 20% are seen a single time; 7.5% to 9.5% belongs to the top ten. Sequencing was performed on PBMCs. Receptors were obtained from a human donor in good health (CMV status not recorded). Some clones in this sample may be carry-over from other donors' samples. The CDR3 runs from the conserved cysteine through the conserved F or W. A D gene is named only where the DNA matches it firmly. Expanded clones get a size class; other rows say once, few or many, or leave the size out.

TRBJ2-1 TRBV29-1 TRBD2 NA TGCAGCGCCAAACGGGGGAGGGATTACAATGAGCAGTTCTTC CSAKRGRDYNEQFF
TRBJ1-6 TRBV7-9 NA many TGTGCCAGCAGCACCGACACCCGTAATTCACCCCTCCACTTT CASSTDTRNSPLHF
TRBJ2-3 TRBV6-2/TRBV6-3 NA many TGTGCCAGCAGCCCCGGGAGACGGGAGTCGACAGATACGCAGTATTTT CASSPGRRESTDTQYF
TRBJ2-2 TRBV19 NA NA TGTGCCAGTCGAGAAGGGACCGGGGAGCTGTTTTTT CASREGTGELFF
TRBJ2-1 TRBV7-2 TRBD2 many TGTGCCAGCAGCTTAGTATGGACTAGCGGCCACTACAATGAGCAGTTCTTC CASSLVWTSGHYNEQFF
TRBJ2-7 TRBV7-9 TRBD2 NA TGTGCCAGCAGCTTAGGGGGACTAGCAGGTGACTACGAGCAGTACTTC CASSLGGLAGDYEQYF
TRBJ2-3 TRBV7-8 TRBD2 many TGTGCCAGCAGCTTAGGAGCTAGCGGGTACACAGATACGCAGTATTTT CASSLGASGYTDTQYF
TRBJ2-5 TRBV7-2 NA many TGTGCCAGCACCCGTGATCGGGGAAGGGAGACCCAGTACTTC CASTRDRGRETQYF
TRBJ1-5 TRBV15 NA few TGTGCCACCAGCAGGGAGCCTGAGGAGGGTGATCAGCCCCAGCATTTT CATSREPEEGDQPQHF
TRBJ1-2 TRBV5-1 NA NA TGCGCCAGCAGCTTCCGACCCCTAGGCTATGGCTACACCTTC CASSFRPLGYGYTF
TRBJ2-1 TRBV5-1 NA NA TGCGCCAGCAGCGCCTACAGGTTGGACGATGAGCAGTTCTTC CASSAYRLDDEQFF
TRBJ1-5 TRBV7-2 NA many TGTGCCAGCAGCTTAAGGGGGGGCCAGAATCAGCCCCAGCATTTT CASSLRGGQNQPQHF
TRBJ1-6 TRBV7-2 NA few TGTGCCAGCAGCTTAGGCCTAGGGGGATCACCCCTCCACTTT CASSLGLGGSPLHF
TRBJ2-1 TRBV10-3 TRBD2 few TGTGCCAGTAGCGGGGGGGTCGACAATGAGCAGTTCTTC CASSGGVDNEQFF
TRBJ1-4 TRBV2 NA few TGTGCCAGCCGGCCCCTCGCCGGGAAACTGTTTTTT CASRPLAGKLFF
TRBJ2-1 TRBV7-9 NA NA TGTGCCAGCAGCTCCGGGGTACTCAATGAGCAGTTCTTC CASSSGVLNEQFF